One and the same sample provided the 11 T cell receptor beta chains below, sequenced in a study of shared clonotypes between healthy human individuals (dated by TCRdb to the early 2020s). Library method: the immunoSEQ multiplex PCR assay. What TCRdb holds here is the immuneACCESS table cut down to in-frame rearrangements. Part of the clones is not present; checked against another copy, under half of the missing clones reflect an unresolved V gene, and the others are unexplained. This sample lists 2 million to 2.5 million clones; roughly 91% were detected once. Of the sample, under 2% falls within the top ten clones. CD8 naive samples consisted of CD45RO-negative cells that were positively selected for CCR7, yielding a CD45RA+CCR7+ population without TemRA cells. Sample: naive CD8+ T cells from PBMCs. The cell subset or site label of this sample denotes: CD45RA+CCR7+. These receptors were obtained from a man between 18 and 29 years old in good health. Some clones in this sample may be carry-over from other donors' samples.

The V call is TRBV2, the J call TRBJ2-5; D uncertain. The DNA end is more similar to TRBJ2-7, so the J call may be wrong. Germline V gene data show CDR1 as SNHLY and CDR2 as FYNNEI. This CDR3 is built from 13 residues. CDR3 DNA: TGTGCCAGCAGTGAATTCTACCCCTACGAGCAGTACTTC. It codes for CASSEFYPYEQYF.

Written as DNA, the CDR3 is TGTGCCAGTAAAGAGAGGGACAGGGGCAACAATGAGCAGTTCTTC. It translates to CASKERDRGNNEQFF. The chain has TRBV19 and TRBJ2-1; 10 bases fit TRBD1. The CDR3 has 15 residues. Germline-derived CDR1 and CDR2 are LNHDA and SQIVND (reference sequence). With 7 bases clipped from V and 5 bases from J, the junction kept 8 bases outside the gene matches.

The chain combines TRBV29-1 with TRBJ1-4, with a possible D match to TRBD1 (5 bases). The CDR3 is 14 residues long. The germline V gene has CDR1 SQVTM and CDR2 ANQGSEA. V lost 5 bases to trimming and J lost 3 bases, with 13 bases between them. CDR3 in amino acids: CSVQKGRANEKLFF. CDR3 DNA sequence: TGCAGCGTTCAGAAGGGACGGGCTAATGAAAAACTGTTTTTT.

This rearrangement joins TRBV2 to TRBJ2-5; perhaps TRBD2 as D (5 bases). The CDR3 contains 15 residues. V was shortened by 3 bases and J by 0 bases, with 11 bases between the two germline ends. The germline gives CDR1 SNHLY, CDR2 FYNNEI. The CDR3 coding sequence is TGTGCCAGCAGTGAGGGTGCGGGTGACCAAGAGACCCAGTACTTC. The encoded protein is CASSEGAGDQETQYF. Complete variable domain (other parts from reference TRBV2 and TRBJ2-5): EPEVTQTPSHQVTQMGQEVILRCVPISNHLYFYWYRQILGQKVEFLVSFYNNEISEKSEIFDDQFSVERPDGSNFTLKIRSTKLEDSAMYFCASSEGAGDQETQYFGPGTRLLVL.

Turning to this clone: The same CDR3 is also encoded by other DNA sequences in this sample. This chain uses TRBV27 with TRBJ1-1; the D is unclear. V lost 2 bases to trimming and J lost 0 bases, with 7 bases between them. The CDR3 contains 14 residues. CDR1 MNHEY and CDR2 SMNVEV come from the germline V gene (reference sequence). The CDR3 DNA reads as TGTGCCAGCAGTTTAAGTGGGTTGAACACTGAAGCTTTCTTT. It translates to CASSLSGLNTEAFF.

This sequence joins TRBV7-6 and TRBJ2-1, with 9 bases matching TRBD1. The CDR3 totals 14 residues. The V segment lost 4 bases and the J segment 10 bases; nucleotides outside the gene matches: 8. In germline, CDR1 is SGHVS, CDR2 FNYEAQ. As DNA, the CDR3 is TGTGCCAGCAGCTCTCCTTTAGGGACAGGGGAGCAGTTCTTC. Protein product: CASSSPLGTGEQFF.

The CDR3 DNA reads as TGTGCCAGCAGCGAGGGGGGCGGGAACCCCTACGAGCAGTACTTC. It specifies CASSEGGGNPYEQYF. The chain combines TRBV9 with TRBJ2-7, with D possibly being TRBD1 or TRBD2 (6 bases each). V was clipped by 3 bases and J by 2 bases, with 15 bases between them. The CDR3 covers 15 residues. The V gene's germline CDR1 is SGDLS and CDR2 YYNGEE.

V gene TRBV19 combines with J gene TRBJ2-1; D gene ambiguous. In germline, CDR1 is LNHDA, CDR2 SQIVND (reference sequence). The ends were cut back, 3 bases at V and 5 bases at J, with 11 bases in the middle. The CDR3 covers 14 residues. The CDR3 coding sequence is TGTGCCAGTAGTATTCAGTGGAACAACAATGAGCAGTTCTTC. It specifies CASSIQWNNNEQFF. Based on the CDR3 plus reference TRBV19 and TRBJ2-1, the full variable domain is DGGITQSPKYLFRKEGQNVTLSCEQNLNHDAMYWYRQDPGQGLRLIYYSQIVNDFQKGDIAEGYSVSREKKESFPLTVTSAQKNPTAFYLCASSIQWNNNEQFFGPGTRLTVL.

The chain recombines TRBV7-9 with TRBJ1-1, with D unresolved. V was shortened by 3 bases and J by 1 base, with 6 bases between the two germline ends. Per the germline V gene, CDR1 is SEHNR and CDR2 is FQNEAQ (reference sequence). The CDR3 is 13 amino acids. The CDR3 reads CASSFWENTEAFF. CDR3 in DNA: TGTGCCAGCAGCTTTTGGGAGAACACTGAAGCTTTCTTT.

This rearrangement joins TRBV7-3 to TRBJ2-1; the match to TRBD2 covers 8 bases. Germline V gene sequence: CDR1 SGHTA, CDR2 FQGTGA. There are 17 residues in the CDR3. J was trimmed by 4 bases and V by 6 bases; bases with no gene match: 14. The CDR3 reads CASRARSGSRNYNEQFF. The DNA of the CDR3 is TGTGCCAGCAGGGCGCGGAGCGGGAGTCGGAATTACAATGAGCAGTTCTTC.

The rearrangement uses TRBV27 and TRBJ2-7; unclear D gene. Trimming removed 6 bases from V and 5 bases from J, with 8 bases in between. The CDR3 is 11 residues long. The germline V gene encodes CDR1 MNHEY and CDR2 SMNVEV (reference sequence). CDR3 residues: CASRGTDEQYF. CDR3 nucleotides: TGTGCCAGCAGAGGAACGGACGAGCAGTACTTC.